The 21 T cell receptor beta chains in this list originate from one sample, sequenced in a study of OX40 agonist ivuxolimab in advanced cancers. Here immunoSEQ multiplex PCR was the method, and the copy in TCRdb shows in-frame clones only, minus some. The profile shows some 50,000 clones, 85% to 90% of them singletons. Here the sequenced sample was CD4+ or CD8+ T cells sorted from blood, taken in a trial of the OX40 agonist ivuxolimab. Source of these receptors: an adult with an advanced solid tumor such as melanoma, head and neck, liver or kidney cancer.

V is TRBV7-9 and J is TRBJ2-7, with 10 positions matching TRBD2. V was clipped by 3 bases and J by 2 bases; unmatched bases: 7. The CDR3 contains 16 residues. Per the germline V gene, CDR1 is SEHNR and CDR2 is FQNEAQ (reference sequence). The CDR3 DNA sequence: TGTGCCAGCAGCTTGGAGACTAGCGGGTTCCCCTACGAGCAGTACTTC. Protein sequence: CASSLETSGFPYEQYF.

The chain is built from TRBV18 and TRBJ2-5, with D possibly TRBD1 on 6 matching bases. The J call is in doubt because the DNA end fits TRBJ2-7 better. From germline, CDR1 is KGHSH and CDR2 LQKENI. This CDR3 is built from 15 residues. The CDR3 DNA sequence: TGTGCCAGCTCACGAATTAGGGACAACTCCTACGAGCAGTACTTC. Its translation: CASSRIRDNSYEQYF.

The V call is TRBV9, the J call TRBJ2-5, with 10 bases aligning to TRBD2. This CDR3 has 16 residues. Germline V gene lookup returns CDR1 SGDLS and CDR2 YYNGEE. V shed 4 bases, J shed 0 bases, and the junction held 6 bases outside the gene matches. This CDR3 is CASSLRTSGDQETQYF. The CDR3 DNA reads as TGTGCCAGCAGCCTTCGGACTAGCGGAGACCAAGAGACCCAGTACTTC.

This clone was detected only once. At the DNA level, this CDR3 is encoded by other sequences in the same sample as well. This rearrangement joins TRBV5-1 to TRBJ2-2; possibly TRBD1 for D (5 bases). Germline loops: CDR1 SGHRS, CDR2 YFSETQ. CDR3 length: 14 amino acids. Deletions cut 4 bases from V and 6 bases from J, with 13 bases between. The CDR3 is CASSDSGWSGELFF. The CDR3, as DNA: TGCGCCAGCAGCGACAGTGGATGGTCCGGGGAGCTGTTTTTT.

The J gene is TRBJ2-1, the V gene TRBV6-5; TRBD2 matches 10 bases. After removal of 6 bases from V and 6 bases from J, the junction contained 8 bases not matched to a gene. CDR1 and CDR2 from the germline V gene are MNHEY and SVGAGI. CDR3 size: 15 residues. DNA for the CDR3: TGTGCCAGCAGCCCAGGGACTAGCGAGACCAATGAGCAGTTCTTC. Translated, it gives CASSPGTSETNEQFF.

The rearrangement uses TRBV28 and TRBJ1-1, with D uncertain. This CDR3 contains 14 residues. V was trimmed by 3 bases and J by 2 bases, leaving 10 bases between them. Per germline, CDR1 MDHEN and CDR2 SYDVKM. CDR3 residues: CASSLSEGNTEAFF. The CDR3 DNA reads as TGTGCCAGCAGTTTGAGCGAGGGTAACACTGAAGCTTTCTTT.

The genes are TRBV7-2 and TRBJ2-5, with 16 bases identical to TRBD2. V shed 7 bases and J 14 bases; nucleotides not matched to a gene: 13. The germline gives CDR1 SGHTA, CDR2 FQGNSA. The CDR3 is 15 amino acids. CDR3 sequence reads: CASNPTGLAGGEIYF. CDR3 DNA: TGTGCCAGCAACCCTACGGGACTAGCGGGGGGGGAAATTTACTTC.

The chain uses TRBV2 and TRBJ2-1, with TRBD2 matching 11 bases. V trimming: 7 bases; J trimming: 4 bases; junction bases outside the gene matches: 6. Germline V gene sequence: CDR1 SNHLY, CDR2 FYNNEI. The CDR3 spans 15 residues. CDR3 bases: TGTGCCAGCATCTCCGGGACTAGCGGTTACAATGAGCAGTTCTTC. Translating it yields CASISGTSGYNEQFF.

The chain uses TRBV27 and TRBJ2-7; no firm D call. Per germline, CDR1 MNHEY and CDR2 SMNVEV (reference sequence). This CDR3 has 15 amino acids. V gave up 2 bases and J gave up 5 bases, with 16 bases separating them. CDR3 nucleotide sequence: TGTGCCAGCAGTTTAAGTAGACCACCTTCCGACGAGCAGTACTTC. Residues: CASSLSRPPSDEQYF.

The chain carries TRBV5-5 and TRBJ2-7, with a weak D call TRBD2 (5 bases). Per the germline V gene, CDR1 is SGHKS and CDR2 is YYEKEE (reference sequence). The CDR3 consists of 11 residues. Trimming took off 4 bases at V and 7 bases at J, with 9 bases between the two ends. Written as DNA, the CDR3 is TGTGCCAGCAGCCTGACGGGGGAGCAGTACTTC. Translated, it gives CASSLTGEQYF.

The CDR3 region has the DNA TGTGCCAGCAGTCAGGGGGGGGCGCCCCAGCATTTT. Its protein is CASSQGGAPQHF. This chain uses TRBV27 with TRBJ1-5; TRBD1 aligns across 7 bases. V lost 5 bases, J lost 9 bases, and 4 bases stayed unmatched. Germline CDR1 is MNHEY and CDR2 is SMNVEV (reference sequence). The CDR3 loop spans 12 amino acids.

The chain couples TRBV19 to TRBJ1-4; 7 bases line up with TRBD1. This CDR3 contains 19 residues. Losses at the gene ends were 6 bases for V and 2 bases for J; bases not matched to a gene: 18. Per the germline V gene, CDR1 is LNHDA and CDR2 is SQIVND (reference sequence). In nucleotides, the CDR3 is TGTGCCAGTAGACAAGGGGAGACAGGGAGGTTCCGGACTAATGAAAAACTGTTTTTT. This encodes CASRQGETGRFRTNEKLFF. The complete variable domain, with remaining parts taken from reference TRBV19 and TRBJ1-4, reads DGGITQSPKYLFRKEGQNVTLSCEQNLNHDAMYWYRQDPGQGLRLIYYSQIVNDFQKGDIAEGYSVSREKKESFPLTVTSAQKNPTAFYLCASRQGETGRFRTNEKLFFGSGTQLSVL.

This clone was detected a few times. The gene calls are TRBV28 and TRBJ2-3; unclear D gene. Germline V gives CDR1 MDHEN, CDR2 SYDVKM. CDR3 size: 15 residues. V was trimmed by 2 bases and J by 2 bases, leaving 11 bases between them. Written as DNA, the CDR3 is TGTGCCAGCAGTTTAATGGAGCCGCTCACAGATACGCAGTATTTT. It yields the protein CASSLMEPLTDTQYF.

This sequence joins TRBV7-9 and TRBJ2-5, with 12 nucleotides matching TRBD2. The germline V gene encodes CDR1 SEHNR and CDR2 FQNEAQ (reference sequence). The junction had 4 bases not matched to a gene; V was cut back by 5 bases and J by 0 bases. The CDR3 length is 16 residues. The CDR3 sequence: CASSRTSGAYQETQYF. The CDR3 DNA sequence: TGTGCCAGCAGCCGGACTAGCGGGGCGTACCAAGAGACCCAGTACTTC. Complete variable domain (other parts from reference TRBV7-9 and TRBJ2-5): DTGVSQNPRHKITKRGQNVTFRCDPISEHNRLYWYRQTLGQGPEFLTYFQNEAQLEKSRLLSDRFSAERPKGSFSTLEIQRTEQGDSAMYLCASSRTSGAYQETQYFGPGTRLLVL.

The gene calls are TRBV2 and TRBJ1-2, with 8 bases lining up with TRBD1. The CDR3 is 15 residues long. Trimming at V came to 10 bases and at J to 4 bases, leaving 14 bases not matched to a gene. Germline V gene lookup returns CDR1 SNHLY and CDR2 FYNNEI. CDR3 residues: CANTVGGQVTYGYTF. CDR3 nucleotides: TGTGCCAACACCGTGGGGGGACAGGTCACCTATGGCTACACCTTC.

The chain joins TRBV6-1 to TRBJ2-2, with D possibly TRBD1 on 5 matching bases. Trimming removed 5 bases from V and 6 bases from J, with 13 bases in between. The CDR3 is 14 amino acids. Germline CDR1 is MNHNS and CDR2 is SASEGT. CDR3 in amino acids: CASSRYQGPGELFF. The CDR3 bases are TGTGCCAGCAGTCGGTATCAGGGTCCCGGGGAGCTGTTTTTT.

This chain links TRBV6-5 with TRBJ2-2, with 13 positions matching TRBD2. This CDR3 comprises 15 residues. Per the germline V gene, CDR1 is MNHEY and CDR2 is SVGAGI. With 3 bases clipped from V and 6 bases from J, the junction kept 1 base outside the gene matches. The CDR3 sequence: CASSYGTSGAGELFF. DNA for the CDR3: TGTGCCAGCAGTTATGGGACTAGCGGGGCCGGGGAGCTGTTTTTT.

V and J are TRBV5-5 and TRBJ1-1; D not certain. Trimming took 0 bases from V and 0 from J, leaving 12 bases between them. Per the germline V gene, CDR1 is SGHKS and CDR2 is YYEKEE (reference sequence). The CDR3 extends over 16 amino acids. CDR3 residues: CASSLGRAPMNTEAFF. CDR3 nucleotides: TGTGCCAGCAGCTTGGGCAGAGCCCCTATGAACACTGAAGCTTTCTTT.

This chain links TRBV27 with TRBJ2-2, with D unresolved. V lost 5 bases, J lost 9 bases, and 13 bases lay in between. The CDR3 has 13 residues. Per germline, CDR1 MNHEY and CDR2 SMNVEV (reference sequence). The CDR3 DNA reads as TGTGCCAGCAGTGGGGTCAAGCCCCGGGAGCTGTTTTTT. Amino acids: CASSGVKPRELFF.

V gene TRBV9 combines with J gene TRBJ2-1; 8 bases map to TRBD1. Germline V CDR1 and CDR2: SGDLS, YYNGEE. The junction had 4 bases not matched to a gene; V was cut back by 3 bases and J by 2 bases. The CDR3 runs 15 residues. This CDR3 is CASSATGVTYNEQFF. CDR3 sequence (DNA): TGTGCCAGCAGCGCGACAGGGGTGACCTACAATGAGCAGTTCTTC.

CDR3: CASSLGRLNTEAFF. For the CDR3, the DNA is TGTGCCAGCAGCTTGGGCAGGCTGAACACTGAAGCTTTCTTT. This chain links TRBV7-6 with TRBJ1-1; unclear D gene. V lost 3 bases to trimming and J lost 0 bases, with 8 bases between them. This CDR3 has 14 residues. CDR1 and CDR2 from the germline V gene are SGHVS and FNYEAQ.